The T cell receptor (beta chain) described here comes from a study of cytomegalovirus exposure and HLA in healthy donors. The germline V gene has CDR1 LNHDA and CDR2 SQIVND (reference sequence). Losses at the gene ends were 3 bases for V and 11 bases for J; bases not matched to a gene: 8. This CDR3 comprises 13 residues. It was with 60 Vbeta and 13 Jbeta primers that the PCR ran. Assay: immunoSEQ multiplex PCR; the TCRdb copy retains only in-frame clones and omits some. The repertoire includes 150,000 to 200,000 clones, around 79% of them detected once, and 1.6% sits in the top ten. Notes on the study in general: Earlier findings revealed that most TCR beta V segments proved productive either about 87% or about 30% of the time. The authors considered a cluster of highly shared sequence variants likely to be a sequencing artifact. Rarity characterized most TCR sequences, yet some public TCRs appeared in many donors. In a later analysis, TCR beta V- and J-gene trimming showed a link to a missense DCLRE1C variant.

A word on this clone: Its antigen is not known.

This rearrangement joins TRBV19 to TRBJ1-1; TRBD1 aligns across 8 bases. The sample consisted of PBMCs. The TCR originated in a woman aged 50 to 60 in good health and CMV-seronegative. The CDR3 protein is CASSIDRTGMAFF. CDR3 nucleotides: TGTGCCAGTAGTATTGACAGGACAGGGATGGCTTTCTTT.